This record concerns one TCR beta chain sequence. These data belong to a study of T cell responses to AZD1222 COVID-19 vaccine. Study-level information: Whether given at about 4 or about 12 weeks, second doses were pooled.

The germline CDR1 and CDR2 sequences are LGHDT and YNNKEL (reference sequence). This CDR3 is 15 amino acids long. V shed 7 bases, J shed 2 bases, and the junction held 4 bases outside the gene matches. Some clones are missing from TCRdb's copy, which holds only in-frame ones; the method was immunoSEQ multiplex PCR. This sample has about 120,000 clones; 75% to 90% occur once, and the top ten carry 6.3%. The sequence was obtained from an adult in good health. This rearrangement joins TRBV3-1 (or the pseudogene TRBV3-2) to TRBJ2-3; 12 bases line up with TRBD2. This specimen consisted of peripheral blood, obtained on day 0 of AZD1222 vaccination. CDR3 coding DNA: TGTGCCAGCACCCGGACTAGCGGGGACACAGATACGCAGTATTTT. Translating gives CASTRTSGDTDTQYF.